This T cell receptor beta chain was sequenced in a study of blood T cells in healthy people across ages. This CDR3 region has 14 residues. Germline V lookup: CDR1 SGHAT, CDR2 FQDESV (reference sequence). Notes on this clonotype: Its antigen remains unknown. The junction does not match germline at one end; this may be a read error.

Primed by a sample-barcoded 5' primer and a J-beta primer mix, a second PCR proceeded for 7 to 11 cycles. Each CDR3 protein gets one entry after TCRdb re-called the 5' RACE reads with MiXCR. This sample carries about 680,000 distinct CDR3 sequences, around 49% of them seen once, and the ten largest clones take around 32%. Study results and caveats: TCR beta diversity correlated strongly with naive T cell percentage. Age showed a roughly linear inverse relationship with TCR beta diversity per million T cells. Total diversity from one million sequenced T cells was likely underestimated. Any conclusive comparison of naive versus antigen-experienced cells was prevented by using unsorted PBMCs.

This TCR derives from a woman between 55 and 75 years old in good health. This chain joins TRBV11-1 and TRBJ2-7; D might be TRBD2 (5 bases). Sequencing used blood. The CDR3 bases are TGTGCCAGCAGCCCCCTTAGCGTCTCCCACGAGCAGTACTTC. Its protein product is CASSPLSVSHEQYF.